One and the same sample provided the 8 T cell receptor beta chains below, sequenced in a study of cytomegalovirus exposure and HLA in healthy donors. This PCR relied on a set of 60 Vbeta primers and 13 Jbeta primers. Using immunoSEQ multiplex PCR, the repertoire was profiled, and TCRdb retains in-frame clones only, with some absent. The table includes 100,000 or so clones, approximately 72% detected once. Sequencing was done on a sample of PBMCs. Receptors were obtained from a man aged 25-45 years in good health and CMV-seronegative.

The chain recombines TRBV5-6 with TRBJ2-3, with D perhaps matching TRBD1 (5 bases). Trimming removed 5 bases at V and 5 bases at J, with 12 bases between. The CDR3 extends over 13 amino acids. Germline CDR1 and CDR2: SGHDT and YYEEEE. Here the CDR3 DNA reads TGTGCCAGCAGTCCATCCGACAGAGATACGCAGTATTTT. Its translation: CASSPSDRDTQYF. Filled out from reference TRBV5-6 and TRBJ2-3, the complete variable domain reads DAGVTQSPTHLIKTRGQQVTLRCSPKSGHDTVSWYQQALGQGPQFIFQYYEEEERQRGNFPDRFSGHQFPNYSSELNVNALLLGDSALYLCASSPSDRDTQYFGPGTRLTVL.

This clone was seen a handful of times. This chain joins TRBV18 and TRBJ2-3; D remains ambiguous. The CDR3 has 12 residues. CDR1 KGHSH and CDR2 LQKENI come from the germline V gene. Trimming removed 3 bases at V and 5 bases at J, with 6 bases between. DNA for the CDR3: TGTGCCAGCTCACCCGCGGTAGATACGCAGTATTTT. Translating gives CASSPAVDTQYF.

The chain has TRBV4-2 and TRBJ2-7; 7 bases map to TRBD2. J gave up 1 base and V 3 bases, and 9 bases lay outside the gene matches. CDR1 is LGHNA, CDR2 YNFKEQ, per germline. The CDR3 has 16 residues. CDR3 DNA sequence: TGTGCCAGCAGCCACGGGACTACCACGGCGTCCTACGAGCAGTACTTC. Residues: CASSHGTTTASYEQYF.

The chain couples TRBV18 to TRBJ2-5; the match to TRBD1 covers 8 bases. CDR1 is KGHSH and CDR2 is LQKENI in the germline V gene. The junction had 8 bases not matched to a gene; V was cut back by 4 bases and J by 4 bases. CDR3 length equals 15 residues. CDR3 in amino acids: CASSHLTGEAETQYF. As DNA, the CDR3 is TGTGCCAGCTCACACTTGACAGGGGAGGCAGAGACCCAGTACTTC.

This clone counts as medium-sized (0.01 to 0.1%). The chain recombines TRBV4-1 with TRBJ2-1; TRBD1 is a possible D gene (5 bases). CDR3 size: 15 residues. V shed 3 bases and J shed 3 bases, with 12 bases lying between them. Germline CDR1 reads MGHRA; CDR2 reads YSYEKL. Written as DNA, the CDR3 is TGCGCCAGCAGCCATGAACAGCAGGGCTACAATGAGCAGTTCTTC. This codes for CASSHEQQGYNEQFF.

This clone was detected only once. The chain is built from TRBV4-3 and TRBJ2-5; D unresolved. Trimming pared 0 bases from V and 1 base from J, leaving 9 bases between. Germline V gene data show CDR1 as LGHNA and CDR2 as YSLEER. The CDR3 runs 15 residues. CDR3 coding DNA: TGCGCCAGCAGCCAAGACTTCCAGTTCCAAGAGACCCAGTACTTC. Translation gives CASSQDFQFQETQYF.

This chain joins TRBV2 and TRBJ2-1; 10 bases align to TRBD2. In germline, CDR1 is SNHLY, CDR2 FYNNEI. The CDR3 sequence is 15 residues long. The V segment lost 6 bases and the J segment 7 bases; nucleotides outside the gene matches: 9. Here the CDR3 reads CASSVSGRAQNEQFF. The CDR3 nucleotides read TGTGCCAGCAGCGTAAGCGGGAGGGCCCAAAATGAGCAGTTCTTC.

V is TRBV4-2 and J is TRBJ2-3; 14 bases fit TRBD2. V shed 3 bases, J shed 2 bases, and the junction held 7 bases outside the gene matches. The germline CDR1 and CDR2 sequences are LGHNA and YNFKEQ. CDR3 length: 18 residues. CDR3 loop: CASSHPGLAGETTDTQYF. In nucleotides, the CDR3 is TGTGCCAGCAGCCACCCGGGACTAGCGGGAGAGACCACAGATACGCAGTATTTT.